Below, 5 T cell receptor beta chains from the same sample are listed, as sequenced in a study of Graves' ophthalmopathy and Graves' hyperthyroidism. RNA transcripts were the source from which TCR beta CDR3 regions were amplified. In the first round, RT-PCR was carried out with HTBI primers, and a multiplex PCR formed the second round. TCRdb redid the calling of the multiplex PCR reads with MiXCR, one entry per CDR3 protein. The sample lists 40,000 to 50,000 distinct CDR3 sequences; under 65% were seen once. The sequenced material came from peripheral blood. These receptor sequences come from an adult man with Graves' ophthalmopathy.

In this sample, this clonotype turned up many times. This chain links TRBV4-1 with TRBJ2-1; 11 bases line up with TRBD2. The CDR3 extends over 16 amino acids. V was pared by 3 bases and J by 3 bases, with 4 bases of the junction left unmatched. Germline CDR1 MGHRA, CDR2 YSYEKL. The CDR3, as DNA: TGCGCCAGCAGCCACGAACTAGCGGGAGTCTACAATGAGCAGTTCTTC. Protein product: CASSHELAGVYNEQFF.

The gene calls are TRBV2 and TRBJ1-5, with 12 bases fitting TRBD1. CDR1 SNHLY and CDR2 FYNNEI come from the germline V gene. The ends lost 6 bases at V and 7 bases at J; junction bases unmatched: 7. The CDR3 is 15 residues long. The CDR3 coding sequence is TGTGCCAGCAGGGGACAGGGGGCTGAGGGGCAGCCCCAGCATTTT. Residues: CASRGQGAEGQPQHF.

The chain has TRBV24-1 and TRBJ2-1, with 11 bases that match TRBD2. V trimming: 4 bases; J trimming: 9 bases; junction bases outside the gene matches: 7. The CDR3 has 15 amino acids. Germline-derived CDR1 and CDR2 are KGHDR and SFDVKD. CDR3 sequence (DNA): TGTGCCACCAGTGACCCTACTAGCGGGAGCGGTGAGCAGTTCTTC. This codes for CATSDPTSGSGEQFF.

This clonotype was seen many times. CDR3 residues: CASSRSGGRTEAFF. Written as DNA, the CDR3 is TGTGCCAGCAGTCGGTCAGGGGGAAGGACTGAAGCTTTCTTT. The V gene is TRBV12-3 or TRBV12-4, the J gene TRBJ1-1; 7 positions agree with TRBD1. With V trimmed by 5 bases and J by 5 bases, 8 bases remained unmatched. The CDR3 is made up of 14 amino acids.

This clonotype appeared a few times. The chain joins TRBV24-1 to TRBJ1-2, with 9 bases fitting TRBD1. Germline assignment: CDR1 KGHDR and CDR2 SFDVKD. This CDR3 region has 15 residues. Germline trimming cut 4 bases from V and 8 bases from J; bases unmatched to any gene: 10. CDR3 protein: CATSDPRGTGTGYTF. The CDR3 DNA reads TGTGCCACCAGTGACCCTCGCGGGACAGGGACCGGCTACACCTTC.